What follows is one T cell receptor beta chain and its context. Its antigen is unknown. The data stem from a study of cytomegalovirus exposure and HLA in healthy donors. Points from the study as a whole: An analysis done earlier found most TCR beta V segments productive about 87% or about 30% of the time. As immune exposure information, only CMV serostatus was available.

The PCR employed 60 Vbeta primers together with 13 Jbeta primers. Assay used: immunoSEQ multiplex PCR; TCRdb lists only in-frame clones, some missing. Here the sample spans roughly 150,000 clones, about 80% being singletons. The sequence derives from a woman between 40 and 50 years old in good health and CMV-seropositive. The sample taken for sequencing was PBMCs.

This chain's CDR3 is CASTYRGQGTGELFF. CDR3 sequence (DNA): TGTGCCAGTACTTACAGGGGGCAGGGCACCGGGGAGCTGTTTTTT. The gene calls are TRBV19 and TRBJ2-2, with 9 bases aligning to TRBD1. After removal of 7 bases from V and 4 bases from J, the junction contained 7 bases not matched to a gene. The CDR3 consists of 15 residues. Germline V gene sequence: CDR1 LNHDA, CDR2 SQIVND (reference sequence). The full variable domain, completed using reference TRBV19 and TRBJ2-2, is DGGITQSPKYLFRKEGQNVTLSCEQNLNHDAMYWYRQDPGQGLRLIYYSQIVNDFQKGDIAEGYSVSREKKESFPLTVTSAQKNPTAFYLCASTYRGQGTGELFFGEGSRLTVL.